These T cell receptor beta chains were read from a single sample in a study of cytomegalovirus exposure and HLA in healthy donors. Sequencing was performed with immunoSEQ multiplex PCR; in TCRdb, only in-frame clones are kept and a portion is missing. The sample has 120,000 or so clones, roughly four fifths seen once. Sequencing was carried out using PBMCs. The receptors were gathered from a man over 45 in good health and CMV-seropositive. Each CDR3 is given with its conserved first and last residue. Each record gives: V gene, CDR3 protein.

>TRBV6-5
CASSETTGGWKYF
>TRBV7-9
CASGISTEYEKLFF
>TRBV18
CASSRDRGLADTQYF
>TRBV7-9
CASSLRGGYTF
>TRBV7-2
CASSLFQGAGYGYTF
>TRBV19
CASTNLGGELFF
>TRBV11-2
CASSFGQGRGYEQYF
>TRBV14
CASSQEVTSRLGYTF
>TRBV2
CASSGTSGPYEQYF
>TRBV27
CASSLVLGATISGANVLTF
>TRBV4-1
CASGGTSSYTDTQYF
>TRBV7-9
CASSLLGGRLAKNIQYF
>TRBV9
CASSSRETPGGLFF
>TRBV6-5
CASSFLAGGLYEQYF
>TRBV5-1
CASSPAVGAGFRNTGELFF
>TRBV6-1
CASSEYAGFTGELFF
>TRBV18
CASSPDSYYGYTF
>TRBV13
CASSLYRDSTEAFF
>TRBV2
CASTPRETAGVPTDTQYF
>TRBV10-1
CATKRKRYEQYF
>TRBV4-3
CASSQDRTYEQYF
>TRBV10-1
CASSPTGTDTQYF
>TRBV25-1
CASEGSAYEQYF
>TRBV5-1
CASSLSGQGAGGNEKLFF
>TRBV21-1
CASSKPYDSPPNYEQYF
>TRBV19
CASRQGLHTEAFF
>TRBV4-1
CASSQDNGGANTGELFF
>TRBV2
CASSARANNEQFF
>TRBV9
CASSVATDLRVDTQYF
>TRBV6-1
CASSERGLAYEQYF
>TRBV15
CATSVRSGGTDTQYF
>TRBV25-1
CASGSEGNTDTQYF
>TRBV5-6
CASSSVDSYEQYF
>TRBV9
CASSVIPSGSYYYNEQFF
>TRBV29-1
CRAGTGGPNQPQHF
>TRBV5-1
CASSLGTEAFF
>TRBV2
CASSPFVSSGINEQFF
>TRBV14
CASGGDRTGELFF
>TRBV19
CASSLTNTEAFF
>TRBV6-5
CASSTGTGANVLTF
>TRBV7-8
CASSLAGTGGNNEQFF
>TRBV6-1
CASSRSVGRPQHF
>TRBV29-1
CSPLLAIAKNIQYF
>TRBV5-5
CASSLAEGTVNGYTF
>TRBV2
CASRGGLAGGPVGGELFF
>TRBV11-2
CASSFAYSYEQYF
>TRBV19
CASSDRGGQETQYF
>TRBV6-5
CASSGAGLHSYEQYF
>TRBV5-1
CASSRGTANNYGYTF
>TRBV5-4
CASRTRGGDEQFF
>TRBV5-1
CASSHGGGRAYEQYF
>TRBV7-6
CASSPWDSTYTF
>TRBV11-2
CASSFGTSGVMYQETQYF
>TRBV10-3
CAISGATSGPYEQYF
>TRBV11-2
CASSLVQGDAETQYF
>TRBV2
CASSQGMGTEAFF
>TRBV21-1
CASSKGPHGVAEQYF
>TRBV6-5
CASSYATSTDTQYF
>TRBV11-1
CASSRPEGARGANVLTF